This T cell receptor beta chain originates from a study of blood T cell repertoires in COVID-19 (dated by TCRdb to 2018 to 2020). Regarding the study in general: The collaborator samples originated in the United States, Italy and Spain and spanned the acute and convalescent phases of COVID-19. The repertoires were made available in a free public database intended to serve as a resource for research on the immune response to SARS-CoV-2. The dataset comprised deeply sampled blood TCRbeta repertoires from subjects exposed to, actively infected with, or recovered from COVID-19. The prospective study material was composed of cDNA or gDNA derived from T cells, B-cell-depleted T cells, or PBMCs. Nearly every sample came with metadata listing a de-identified subject ID, COVID-19 status, age in years and sex. Samples came from the ongoing ImmuneRACE study (first 160 participants) plus 1,254 subjects from 6 global collaborators. Where available, HLA class I and class II types were taken from metadata supplied by the sample provider and were not determined by assay-based typing. Overall results and qualifications from the work: How much clinical and demographic metadata was included differed by source and by participant, and the metadata was provided uncurated.

Trimming removed 5 bases from V and 9 bases from J, leaving 20 bases between the germline ends. For CDR1 and CDR2, the germline V gene lists SGHVS and FQNEAQ. Measured from the cysteine to the phenylalanine, the CDR3 is 15 residues long. The DNA shown is the 45-base CDR3, in frame from base 1. Concerning this clone: Its antigen is unknown. No qualities accompany the bases; no much larger clone lies one base away.

TCRbeta CDR3 regions were amplified from genomic DNA by means of the immunoSEQ Assay, a bias-controlled multiplex PCR. The paper's processing steps were these. Nucleated cell counts per sample were estimated from amplification of reference gene primers within the assay. To quantify the absolute abundance of each unique TCRbeta CDR3 rearrangement, sequence reads were collapsed and filtered. For each sample, productive Simpson clonality was calculated as the square root of Simpson's diversity index across productive rearrangements. The clones in this table, taken by TCRdb from immuneACCESS, are in-frame only. Not every clone is retained; where verified, under half of the shortfall comes from an unresolved V gene, and the cause of the rest is unknown. Clonal size and the V and J genes are those of that table, whereas D and trimming came from the DNA. The sample contains around 180,000 clones, under 85% of them found a single time. Less than 8% of the sample is in the top ten clones.

One collaborating source in Seattle enrolled patients while the patients were actively infected and followed the patients over time throughout the course of disease. Each collaborating institution followed its own protocols to collect whole blood in K2EDTA tubes. For TCRbeta analysis, collaborators shipped samples in one of three forms: frozen whole blood, isolated PBMCs, or DNA extracted from either of those sample types. Material: peripheral blood. Recombination connected TRBV7-8 to TRBJ1-5; a tentative D call is TRBD1 (6 bases match). This clonotype originated in an elderly man with COVID-19, enrolled during active disease. The DNA sequence is as follows: TGTGCCAGCAGCCCCACGCGTAGAGGGGGGGCGCCCCAGCATTTT. Translation gives CASSPTRRGGAPQHF.